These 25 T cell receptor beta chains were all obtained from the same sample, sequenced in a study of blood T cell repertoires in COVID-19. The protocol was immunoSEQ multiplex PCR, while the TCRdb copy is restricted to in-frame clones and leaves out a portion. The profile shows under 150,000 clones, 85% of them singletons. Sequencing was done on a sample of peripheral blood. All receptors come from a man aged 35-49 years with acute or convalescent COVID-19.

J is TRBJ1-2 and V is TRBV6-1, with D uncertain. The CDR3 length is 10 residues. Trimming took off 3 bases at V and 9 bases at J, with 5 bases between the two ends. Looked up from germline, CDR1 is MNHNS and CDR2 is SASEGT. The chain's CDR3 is CASSDYRYTF. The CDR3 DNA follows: TGTGCCAGCAGTGATTATCGCTACACCTTC.

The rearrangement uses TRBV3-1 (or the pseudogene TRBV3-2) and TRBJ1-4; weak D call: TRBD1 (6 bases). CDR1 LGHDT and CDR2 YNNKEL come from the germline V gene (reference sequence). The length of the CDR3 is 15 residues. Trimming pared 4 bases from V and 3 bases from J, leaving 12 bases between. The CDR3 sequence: CASSPLEGANEKLFF. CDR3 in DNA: TGTGCCAGCAGCCCCCTAGAGGGGGCTAATGAAAAACTGTTTTTT.

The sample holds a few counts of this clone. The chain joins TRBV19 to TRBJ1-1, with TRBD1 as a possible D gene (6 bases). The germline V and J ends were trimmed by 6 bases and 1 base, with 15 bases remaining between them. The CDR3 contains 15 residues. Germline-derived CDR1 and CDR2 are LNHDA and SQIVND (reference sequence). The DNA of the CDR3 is TGTGCCAGTAGAATACAGGGTCAGGGGAACACTGAAGCTTTCTTT. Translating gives CASRIQGQGNTEAFF.

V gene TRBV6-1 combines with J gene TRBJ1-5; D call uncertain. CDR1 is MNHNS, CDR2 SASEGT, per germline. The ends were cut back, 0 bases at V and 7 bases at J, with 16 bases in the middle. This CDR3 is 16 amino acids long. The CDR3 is CASSEAQLSRSQPQHF. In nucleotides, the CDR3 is TGTGCCAGCAGTGAAGCGCAACTCTCCCGGTCCCAGCCCCAGCATTTT.

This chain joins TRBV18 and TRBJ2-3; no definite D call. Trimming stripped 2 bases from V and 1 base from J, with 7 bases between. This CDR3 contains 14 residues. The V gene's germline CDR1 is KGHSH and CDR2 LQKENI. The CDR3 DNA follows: TGTGCCAGCTCACCAGTACAAGGCACAGATACGCAGTATTTT. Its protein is CASSPVQGTDTQYF.

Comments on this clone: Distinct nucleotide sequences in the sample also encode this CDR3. As DNA, the CDR3 is TGTGCCACCTACGACAGGGGGGATGGGGCACCCCTCCACTTT. It translates to CATYDRGDGAPLHF. The V call is TRBV7-2, the J call TRBJ1-6, with TRBD1 identical over 9 bases. V was pared by 10 bases and J by 11 bases, with 12 bases of the junction left unmatched. Germline V gene sequence: CDR1 SGHTA, CDR2 FQGNSA. The CDR3 totals 14 residues. The variable domain in full, with the rest retrieved from reference TRBV7-2 and TRBJ1-6, is GAGVSQSPSNKVTEKGKDVELRCDPISGHTALYWYRQSLGQGLEFLIYFQGNSAPDKSGLPSDRFSAERTGGSVSTLTIQRTQQEDSAVYLCATYDRGDGAPLHFGNGTRLTVT.

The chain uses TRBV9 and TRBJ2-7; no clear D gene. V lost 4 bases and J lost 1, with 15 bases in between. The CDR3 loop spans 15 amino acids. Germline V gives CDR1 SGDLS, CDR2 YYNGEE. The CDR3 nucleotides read TGTGCCAGCAGCCCTGGGCCATCACCGTCCTACGAGCAGTACTTC. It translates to CASSPGPSPSYEQYF. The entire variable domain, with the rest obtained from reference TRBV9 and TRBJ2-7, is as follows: DSGVTQTPKHLITATGQRVTLRCSPRSGDLSVYWYQQSLDQGLQFLIQYYNGEERAKGNILERFSAQQFPDLHSELNLSSLELGDSALYFCASSPGPSPSYEQYFGPGTRLTVT.

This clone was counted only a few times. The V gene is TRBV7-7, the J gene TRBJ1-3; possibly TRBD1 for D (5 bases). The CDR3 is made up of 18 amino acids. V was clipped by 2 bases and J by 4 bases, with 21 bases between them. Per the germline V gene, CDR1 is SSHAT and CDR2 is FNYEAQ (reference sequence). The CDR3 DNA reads TGTGCCAGCAGCTTACGCAGGGATGTAAACTTCGACGGAAACACCATATATTTT. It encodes CASSLRRDVNFDGNTIYF.

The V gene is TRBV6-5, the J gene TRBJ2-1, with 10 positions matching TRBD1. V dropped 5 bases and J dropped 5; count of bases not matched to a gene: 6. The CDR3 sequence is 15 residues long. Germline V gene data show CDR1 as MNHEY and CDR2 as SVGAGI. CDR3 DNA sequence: TGTGCCAGCAGTCCTCCGGGACAGGGGCACAATGAGCAGTTCTTC. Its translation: CASSPPGQGHNEQFF.

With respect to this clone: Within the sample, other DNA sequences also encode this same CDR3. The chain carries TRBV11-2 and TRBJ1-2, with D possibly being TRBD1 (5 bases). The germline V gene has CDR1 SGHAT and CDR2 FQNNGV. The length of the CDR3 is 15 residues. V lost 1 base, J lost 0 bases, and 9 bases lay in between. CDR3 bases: TGTGCCAGCAGCTTAGGTCGGGGGACTAACTATGGCTACACCTTC. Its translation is CASSLGRGTNYGYTF.

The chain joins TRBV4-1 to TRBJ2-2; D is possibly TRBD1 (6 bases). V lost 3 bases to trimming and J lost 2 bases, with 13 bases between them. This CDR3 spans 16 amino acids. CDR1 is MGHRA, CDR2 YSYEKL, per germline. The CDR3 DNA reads TGCGCCAGCAGCCATTTAGGGGGATCAAACACCGGGGAGCTGTTTTTT. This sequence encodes CASSHLGGSNTGELFF.

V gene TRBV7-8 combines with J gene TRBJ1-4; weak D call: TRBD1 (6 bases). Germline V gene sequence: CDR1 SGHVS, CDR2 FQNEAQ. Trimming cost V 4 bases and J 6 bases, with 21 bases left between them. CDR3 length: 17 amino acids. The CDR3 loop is CASSSAAAGAVDEKLFF. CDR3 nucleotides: TGTGCCAGCAGCTCCGCCGCAGCGGGGGCGGTGGATGAAAAACTGTTTTTT.

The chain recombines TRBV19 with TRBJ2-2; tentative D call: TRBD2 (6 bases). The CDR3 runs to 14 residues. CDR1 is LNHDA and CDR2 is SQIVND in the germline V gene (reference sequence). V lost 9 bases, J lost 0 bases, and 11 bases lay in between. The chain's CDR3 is CASAGPSNTGELFF. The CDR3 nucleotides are TGTGCCAGCGCGGGACCTTCGAACACCGGGGAGCTGTTTTTT.

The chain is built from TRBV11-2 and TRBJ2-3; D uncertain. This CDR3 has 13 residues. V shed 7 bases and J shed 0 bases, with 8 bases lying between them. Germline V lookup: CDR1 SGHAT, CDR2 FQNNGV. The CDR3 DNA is TGTGCCAGCACAGACATTAGCACAGATACGCAGTATTTT. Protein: CASTDISTDTQYF.

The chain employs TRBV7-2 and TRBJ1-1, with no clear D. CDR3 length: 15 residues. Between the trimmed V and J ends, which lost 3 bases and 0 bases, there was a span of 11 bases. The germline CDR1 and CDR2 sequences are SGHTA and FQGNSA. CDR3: CASSFESRVNTEAFF. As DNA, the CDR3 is TGTGCCAGCAGCTTCGAGTCGAGAGTGAACACTGAAGCTTTCTTT.

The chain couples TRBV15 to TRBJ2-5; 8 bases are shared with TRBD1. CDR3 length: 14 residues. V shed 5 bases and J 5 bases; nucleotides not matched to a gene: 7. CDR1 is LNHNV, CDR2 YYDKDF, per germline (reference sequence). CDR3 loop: CATSLRTGWETQYF. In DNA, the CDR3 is TGTGCCACCAGCTTAAGGACAGGGTGGGAGACCCAGTACTTC.

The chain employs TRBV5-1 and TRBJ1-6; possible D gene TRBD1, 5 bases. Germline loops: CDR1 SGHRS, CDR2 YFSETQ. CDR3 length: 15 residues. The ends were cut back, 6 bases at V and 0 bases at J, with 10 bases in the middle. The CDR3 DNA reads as TGCGCCAGCAAAACCGACAGCTCCTATAATTCACCCCTCCACTTT. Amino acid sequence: CASKTDSSYNSPLHF.

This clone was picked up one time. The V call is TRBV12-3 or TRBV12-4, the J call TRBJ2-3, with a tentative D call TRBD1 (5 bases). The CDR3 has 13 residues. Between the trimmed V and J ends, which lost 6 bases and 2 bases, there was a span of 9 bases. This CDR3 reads CASRQGSTDTQYF. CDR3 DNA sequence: TGTGCCAGCAGGCAGGGATCCACAGATACGCAGTATTTT.

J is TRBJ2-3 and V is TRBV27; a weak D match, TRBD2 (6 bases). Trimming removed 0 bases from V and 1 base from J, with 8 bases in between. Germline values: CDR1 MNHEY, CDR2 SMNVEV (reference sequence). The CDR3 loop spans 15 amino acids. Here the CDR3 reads CASSLSWGGTDTQYF. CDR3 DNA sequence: TGTGCCAGCAGTTTATCATGGGGGGGCACAGATACGCAGTATTTT.

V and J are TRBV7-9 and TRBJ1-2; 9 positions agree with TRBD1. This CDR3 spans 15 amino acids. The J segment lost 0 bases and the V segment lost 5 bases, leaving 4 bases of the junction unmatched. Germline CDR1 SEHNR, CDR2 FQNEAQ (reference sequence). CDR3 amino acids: CASSRGQGSNYGYTF. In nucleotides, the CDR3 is TGTGCCAGCAGCCGCGGACAGGGGTCTAACTATGGCTACACCTTC. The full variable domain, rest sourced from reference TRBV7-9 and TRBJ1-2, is DTGVSQNPRHKITKRGQNVTFRCDPISEHNRLYWYRQTLGQGPEFLTYFQNEAQLEKSRLLSDRFSAERPKGSFSTLEIQRTEQGDSAMYLCASSRGQGSNYGYTFGSGTRLTVV.

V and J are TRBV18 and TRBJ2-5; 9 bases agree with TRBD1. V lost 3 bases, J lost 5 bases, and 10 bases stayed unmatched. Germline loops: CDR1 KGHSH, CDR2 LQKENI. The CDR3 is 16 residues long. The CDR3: CASSPSGTGYRETQYF. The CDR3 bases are TGTGCCAGCTCACCTTCCGGGACAGGGTATAGGGAGACCCAGTACTTC. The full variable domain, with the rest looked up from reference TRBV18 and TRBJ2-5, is NAGVMQNPRHLVRRRGQEARLRCSPMKGHSHVYWYRQLPEEGLKFMVYLQKENIIDESGMPKERFSAEFPKEGPSILRIQQVVRGDSAAYFCASSPSGTGYRETQYFGPGTRLLVL.

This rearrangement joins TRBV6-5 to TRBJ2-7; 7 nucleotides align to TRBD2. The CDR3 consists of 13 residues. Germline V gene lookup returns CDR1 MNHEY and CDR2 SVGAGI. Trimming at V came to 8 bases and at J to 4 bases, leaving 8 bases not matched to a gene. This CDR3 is CASRHPGGYEQYF. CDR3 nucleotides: TGTGCCAGCCGTCACCCCGGGGGGTACGAGCAGTACTTC.

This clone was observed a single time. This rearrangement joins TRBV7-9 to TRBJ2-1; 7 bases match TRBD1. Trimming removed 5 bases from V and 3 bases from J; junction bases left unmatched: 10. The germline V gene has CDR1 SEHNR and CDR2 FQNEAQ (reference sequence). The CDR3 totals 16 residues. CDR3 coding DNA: TGTGCCAGCAGCGCCGTGGCCGGGACAGACTACAATGAGCAGTTCTTC. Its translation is CASSAVAGTDYNEQFF.

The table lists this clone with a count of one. CDR3 residues: CASSQDWGQHHGYTF. Here the CDR3 DNA reads TGCGCCAGCAGCCAAGATTGGGGACAACACCATGGCTACACCTTC. V is TRBV4-3 and J is TRBJ1-2; a possible D gene is TRBD1 (6 bases). This CDR3 region has 15 residues. V was trimmed by 0 bases and J by 6 bases, leaving 14 bases between them. Germline V lookup: CDR1 LGHNA, CDR2 YSLEER.

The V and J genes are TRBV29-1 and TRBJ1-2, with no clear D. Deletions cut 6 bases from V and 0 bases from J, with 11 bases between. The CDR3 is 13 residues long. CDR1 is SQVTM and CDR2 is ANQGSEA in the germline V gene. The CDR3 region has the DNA TGCAGCGTCACCGCGGGAGCTAACTATGGCTACACCTTC. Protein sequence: CSVTAGANYGYTF.